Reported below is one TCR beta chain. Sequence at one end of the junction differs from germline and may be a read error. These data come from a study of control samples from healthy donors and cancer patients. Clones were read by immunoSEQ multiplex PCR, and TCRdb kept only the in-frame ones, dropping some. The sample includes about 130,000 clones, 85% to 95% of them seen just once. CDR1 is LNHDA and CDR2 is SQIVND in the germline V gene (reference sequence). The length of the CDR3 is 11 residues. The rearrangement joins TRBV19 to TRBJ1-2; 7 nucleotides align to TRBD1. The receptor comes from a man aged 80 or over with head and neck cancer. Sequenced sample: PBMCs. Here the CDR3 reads CASTDTGVRAF. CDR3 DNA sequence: TGTGCCAGTACCGACACAGGGGTTCGCGCCTTC. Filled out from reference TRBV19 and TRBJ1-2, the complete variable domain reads DGGITQSPKYLFRKEGQNVTLSCEQNLNHDAMYWYRQDPGQGLRLIYYSQIVNDFQKGDIAEGYSVSREKKESFPLTVTSAQKNPTAFYLCASTDTGVRAFGSGTRLTVV.